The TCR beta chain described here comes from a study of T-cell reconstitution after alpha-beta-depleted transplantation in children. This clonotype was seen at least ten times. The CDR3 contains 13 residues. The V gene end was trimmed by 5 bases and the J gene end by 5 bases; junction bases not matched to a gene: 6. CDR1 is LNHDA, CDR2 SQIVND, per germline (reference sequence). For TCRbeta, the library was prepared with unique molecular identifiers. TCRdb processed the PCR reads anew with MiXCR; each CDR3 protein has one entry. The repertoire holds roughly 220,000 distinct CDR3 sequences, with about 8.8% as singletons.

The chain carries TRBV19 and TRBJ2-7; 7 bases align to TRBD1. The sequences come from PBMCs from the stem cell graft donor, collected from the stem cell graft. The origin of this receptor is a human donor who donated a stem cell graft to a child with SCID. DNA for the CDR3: TGTGCCAGTAGTCCGCGACAGGGAAACGAGCAGTACTTC. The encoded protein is CASSPRQGNEQYF.